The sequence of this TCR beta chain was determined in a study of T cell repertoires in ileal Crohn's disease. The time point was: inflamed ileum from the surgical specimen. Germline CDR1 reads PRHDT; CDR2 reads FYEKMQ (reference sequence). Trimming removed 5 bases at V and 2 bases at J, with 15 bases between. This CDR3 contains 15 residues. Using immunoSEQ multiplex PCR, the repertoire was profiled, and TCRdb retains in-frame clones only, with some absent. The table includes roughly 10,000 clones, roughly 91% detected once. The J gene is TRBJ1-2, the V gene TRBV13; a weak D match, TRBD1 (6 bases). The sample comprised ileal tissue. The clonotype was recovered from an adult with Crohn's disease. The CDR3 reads CASSTSGVRNYGYTF. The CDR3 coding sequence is TGTGCCAGCAGCACTTCAGGGGTAAGGAACTATGGCTACACCTTC.